This is a list of T cell receptor beta chains from one sample in a study of T cell clonotyping in hematopoietic cell transplantation. Profiling relied on immunoSEQ multiplex PCR, and the TCRdb table lists in-frame clones only, not all of them. The sample has about 41,000 clones, approximately 95% seen once. Specimen: peripheral blood mononuclear cells. The receptors come from a man between 25 and 39 years old in good health. Some clones in this sample may be carry-over from other donors' samples. Both conserved end residues are trimmed from each CDR3. Fields, in order: J gene, V gene, CDR3 protein.

j_gene: TRBJ1-1; v_gene: TRBV6-6; CDR3aa: ASSYGQKTRNTEAF
j_gene: TRBJ2-7; v_gene: TRBV28; CDR3aa: ATRDRAQY
j_gene: TRBJ2-5; v_gene: TRBV25-1; CDR3aa: ASSESEGLAGGETQY
j_gene: TRBJ2-1; v_gene: TRBV9; CDR3aa: ASGEGVSSYNEQF
j_gene: TRBJ2-7; v_gene: TRBV30; CDR3aa: ACLAGGPHEQY
j_gene: TRBJ2-7; v_gene: TRBV7-9; CDR3aa: ASSLDWGGSYEQY
j_gene: TRBJ1-5; v_gene: TRBV25-1; CDR3aa: ASSEGAVLSNQPQH
j_gene: TRBJ1-5; v_gene: TRBV19; CDR3aa: ASGQGGQPQH
j_gene: TRBJ1-2; v_gene: TRBV29-1; CDR3aa: SVGDRGFYGYT
j_gene: TRBJ2-3; v_gene: TRBV5-1; CDR3aa: ASSLETGVTQY